This T cell receptor beta chain came from a study of OX40 agonist ivuxolimab in advanced cancers. Notes on the research overall: Ivuxolimab was an agonistic, fully human IgG2 monoclonal antibody directed against OX40 (CD134), a costimulatory receptor. In the dose-escalation cohort, roughly 80% of patients were male, and the mean age was approximately 60 years, with a range of roughly 20 to 80. Patients were allowed to have had prior anti-PD-1, anti-PD-L1 or anti-CTLA-4 therapy, and 30% to 40% of the dose-escalation patients had been treated with checkpoint inhibitors. Of the 50 to 55 dose-escalation patients, hepatocellular carcinoma was present in around 20, melanoma in roughly 15, renal cell carcinoma in 9 and head and neck cancer in 9. Peripheral TCRbeta sequencing was intended to test whether TCR sequence diversity was altered and clonal T-cell expansion was caused by ivuxolimab. Partial responses occurred in three dose-escalation patients: two with cutaneous melanoma and one with hepatocellular carcinoma. The monotherapy dose-escalation portion (N = 52 patients) of the phase I ivuxolimab trial is reported in the paper. Intravenous ivuxolimab was administered to patients every 2 weeks at six dose levels: 0.01, 0.1, 0.3, 1.5, 3 and 10 mg/kg.

This clone was counted a few times. Its cognate antigen has yet to be identified. No much larger clone is present one base from it, and per-base qualities are unavailable. Beyond this particular receptor, the publication reports: Low levels of normalized T-cell clonal expansion were also shown by some nonresponding patients. The antigen specificity of the peripheral T cells that underwent clonal expansion was not determined. After ivuxolimab, CD8+ T cells had more expanded clones than CD4+ T cells on average. In the 0.1-3.0 mg/kg groups, partial responders were among the patients with the lowest normalized peripheral clonal expansion, particularly in CD8+ T cells. At doses of 0.1 to 3.0 mg/kg, clonal expansion of both CD4+ and CD8+ blood T cells was observed from baseline to week 6.

For sequencing of the TCRbeta CDR3 region, genomic DNA was extracted from the sorted cells. The immunoSEQ Assay was used for sequencing of TCRbeta CDR3 regions. TCRdb obtained this table from immuneACCESS and retained in-frame rearrangements with V and J assigned. These tables miss some clones; where compared with another copy, unresolved V genes account for less than half of the shortfall, and the remainder is unexplained. Within this sample are 59,000 or so clones, with 82% of them counted one time only. More than 3.5% of the sample goes to the ten largest clones. The germline V gene specifies SGHVS as CDR1 and FQNEAQ as CDR2. V is trimmed back by 1 base and J by 2 bases, and the junction contains 4 bases that no gene match accounts for. Including the terminal cysteine and phenylalanine, the CDR3 comprises 16 residues. The read is trimmed to its CDR3 DNA, 48 bases read in frame from base 1. The trial excluded patients who had a history of autoimmune disease or were on systemic immunosuppression. Peripheral blood for TCR sequencing was collected from all dose cohorts at baseline, on cycle 4 day 1, and on cycle 7 day 1. Samples came from an open-label, multicenter, first-in-human phase I dose-escalation trial of ivuxolimab. The trial enrolled adults with locally advanced or metastatic head and neck squamous cell, hepatocellular, melanoma or renal cell carcinoma. Before TCR sequencing, CD4+ T cells and CD8+ T cells from peripheral blood were sorted into separate populations.

The sample was CD4+ or CD8+ T cells sorted from blood, taken in a trial of the OX40 agonist ivuxolimab. This clonotype was obtained from an adult with an advanced solid tumor such as melanoma, head and neck, liver or kidney cancer. The V and J segments used are TRBV7-8 and TRBJ2-5; TRBD2 aligns with 10 central bases. In nucleotide form, the sequence is TGTGCCAGCAGCTTAGGAAGGACTAGCGGTCAAGAGACCCAGTACTTC. The translation is CASSLGRTSGQETQYF.